The source of this T cell receptor beta chain is a study of shared clonotypes between healthy human individuals (dated by TCRdb to about 2020). A note on the overall study: Three men and two women, aged 18 to 49 years, made up the cohort. To increase sequencing depth and limit assay-specific biases, TCR repertoire library preparation and sequencing were carried out by different laboratories using diverse techniques. For each donor, CD4 naive and CD4 memory were each run on three plates, CD8 naive on two plates, and CD8 memory on one plate. Between about 0.9 and 8.9 billion PBMCs per donor were obtained by leukapheresis. The study deeply sequenced blood TCR repertoires of about five healthy adults to estimate repertoire size and the extent of clonotype sharing between individuals.

Study-wide findings and limitations: Pairwise subsampling led to the expectation that sequencing depth would affect the degree of clonotype sharing among donors. The small number of donors limited the genetic and exposure-history diversity represented. When a handful of donors were compared, the shared fraction of clonotypes was about 5% for naive CD4, around 4% for naive CD8, roughly 2.5% for memory CD4, and roughly 0.4% for memory CD8. Naive subsets generally had larger estimated clonotype richness than memory subsets. Clonotypes shared by all four sorted-subset donors showed higher generation probabilities than non-shared clonotypes. Even with the large sequencing depth, rarefaction of the sorted-subset datasets indicated that sequencing was incomplete. Only blood was sampled, and tissue TCR repertoires likely differ from those in blood.

To note about this clone: Its target antigen remains unknown. No much larger clonotype is one base removed from it; base qualities were not supplied.

The V end loses 2 bases and the J end loses 3 bases, and a stretch of 15 bases separates them. Including cysteine and phenylalanine, the CDR3 has 16 amino acids. This entry keeps only the CDR3 DNA: 48 bases, framed from base 1. Looking up the germline V gene yields CDR1 SGHVS and CDR2 FQNEAQ. For the CD8 naive samples, CD45RO-negative cells were positively selected for CCR7, yielding a CD45RA+CCR7+ population from which TemRA cells were excluded. Donors were healthy HIV-negative adults with no recently reported acute infections or vaccinations. Every donor was a Caucasian adult living in Nashville, Tennessee, USA. Blood was obtained by leukapheresis, after which PBMCs were separated by Ficoll-Histopaque density gradient centrifugation and cryopreserved in liquid nitrogen vapor phase. Purity and quantity of every magnetically sorted T cell population were checked by analytical flow cytometry. Genomic DNA was isolated from every sorted fraction and measured by UV absorbance on a Nanodrop 2000c.

Using the deep immunoSEQ assay, TCR CDR3 regions were amplified from genomic DNA by multiplex PCR. Genomic DNA extracted from each cell subset was distributed evenly over all wells of several immunoSEQ 96-well plates, and each plate served as one replicate. For sorted subsets, about 200 ng genomic DNA, equal to 30,000 to 35,000 T cell genomes, was loaded into each replicate PCR. The purified libraries were quantified using a Qubit 3.0 fluorometer, sized with a Bioanalyzer 2100, and then quantified again using the KAPA Library Quantification kit. Every immunoSEQ 96-well plate was sequenced on a separate single-read 150-cycle Illumina NextSeq 550 flow cell. Per the original workflow: The immunoSEQ output contained only junctional sequences without quality scores, so filtering could not match that applied to full-length reads. Sequences were annotated with PyIR, a Python wrapper for IgBLAST v1.9, using IMGT germline references to assign V/J genes and CDR3. Reads with weak V/J assignments (E-value above 1e-6), missing CDR3, stop codons, out-of-frame junctions, or ambiguous translated residues were removed. A V3J clonotype was defined by an identical inferred V gene, J gene, and CDR3 amino acid sequence. To compute the percentage overlap between repertoires, the number of shared unique clonotypes was divided by the size of the smaller repertoire. Repertoire richness was assessed with RTK rarefaction, the Chao1 estimator, and Recon v2.1 estimates of unobserved clonotypes. Generation probabilities were computed with OLGA for all TCRbeta clonotypes obtained by the gDNA method from a few donors. Sourced from immuneACCESS, this table was stored by TCRdb with only in-frame sequences that have V and J called. A share of the clones is absent; for the studies checked, an unresolved V gene accounts for under half, and the remainder has no known explanation. V, J and clone size reflect that table, while D and trimming were determined from the DNA. This sample has about 680,000 clones in its table, and about 91% of those were observed once. About 24% of the sample comes from the top ten.

Source material: naive CD8+ T cells sorted from blood. What this sample's cell subset or site label stands for: CD45RA+CCR7+. Recombination connected TRBV7-8 to TRBJ2-3, and TRBD1 may be the D gene, going by 6 matching bases. This receptor was identified in a man aged 30 to 45 in good health. The nucleotides read TGTGCCAGCAGCTTACGTGGGGGCGCCCATACAGATACGCAGTATTTT. The resulting protein is CASSLRGGAHTDTQYF.